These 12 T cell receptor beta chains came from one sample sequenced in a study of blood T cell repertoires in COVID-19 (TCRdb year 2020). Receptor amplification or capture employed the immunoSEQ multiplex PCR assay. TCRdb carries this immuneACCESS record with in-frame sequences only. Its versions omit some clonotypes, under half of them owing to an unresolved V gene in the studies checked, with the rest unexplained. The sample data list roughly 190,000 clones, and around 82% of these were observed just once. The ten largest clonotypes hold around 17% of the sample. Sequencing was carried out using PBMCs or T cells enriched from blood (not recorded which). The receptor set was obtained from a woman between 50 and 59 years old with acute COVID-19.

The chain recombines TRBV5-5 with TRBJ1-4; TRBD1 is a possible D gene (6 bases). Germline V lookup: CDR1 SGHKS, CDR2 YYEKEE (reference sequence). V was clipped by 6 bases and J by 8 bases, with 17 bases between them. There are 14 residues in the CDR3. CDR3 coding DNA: TGTGCCAGCACCCTAGGGGGGGTCAGGGAAAAACTGTTTTTT. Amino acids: CASTLGGVREKLFF.

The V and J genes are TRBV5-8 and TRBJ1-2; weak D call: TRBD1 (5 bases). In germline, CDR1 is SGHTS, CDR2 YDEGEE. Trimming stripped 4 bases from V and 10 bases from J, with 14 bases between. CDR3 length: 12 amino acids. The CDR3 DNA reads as TGTGCCAGCAGCCCACGACAGATTTCCTACACCTTC. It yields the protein CASSPRQISYTF.

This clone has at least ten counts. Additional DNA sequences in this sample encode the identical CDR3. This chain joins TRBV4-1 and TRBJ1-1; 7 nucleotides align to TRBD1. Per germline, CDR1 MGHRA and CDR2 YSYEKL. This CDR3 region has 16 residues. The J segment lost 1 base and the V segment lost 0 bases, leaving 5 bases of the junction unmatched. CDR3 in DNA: TGCGCCAGCAGCCAAGATCCGGGACAGCCGAACACTGAAGCTTTCTTT. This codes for CASSQDPGQPNTEAFF.

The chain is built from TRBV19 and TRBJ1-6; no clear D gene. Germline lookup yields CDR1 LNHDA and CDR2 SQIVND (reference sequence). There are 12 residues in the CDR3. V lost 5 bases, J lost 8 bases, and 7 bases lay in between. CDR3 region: CASSWSDSPLHF. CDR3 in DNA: TGTGCCAGTAGTTGGTCGGATTCACCCCTCCACTTT.

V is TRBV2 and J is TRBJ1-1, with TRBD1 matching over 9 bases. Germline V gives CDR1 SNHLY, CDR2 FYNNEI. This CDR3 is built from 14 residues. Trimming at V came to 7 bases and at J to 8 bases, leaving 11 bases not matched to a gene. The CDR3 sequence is CASTTTGQGTEAFF. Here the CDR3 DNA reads TGTGCCAGCACCACGACTGGACAGGGGACCGAAGCTTTCTTT.

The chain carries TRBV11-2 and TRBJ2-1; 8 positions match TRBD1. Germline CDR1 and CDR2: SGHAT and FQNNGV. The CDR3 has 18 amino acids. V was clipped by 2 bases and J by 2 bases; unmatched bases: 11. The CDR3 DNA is TGTGCCAGCAGCTTACACCTCTTAGGACAGGGCGCCTACAATGAGCAGTTCTTC. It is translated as CASSLHLLGQGAYNEQFF.

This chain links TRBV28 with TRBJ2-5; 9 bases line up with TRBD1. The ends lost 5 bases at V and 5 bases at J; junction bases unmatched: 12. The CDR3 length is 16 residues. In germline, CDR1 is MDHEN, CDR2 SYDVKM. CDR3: CASSPPSMTGGETQYF. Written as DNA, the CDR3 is TGTGCCAGCAGTCCCCCATCAATGACAGGGGGTGAGACCCAGTACTTC. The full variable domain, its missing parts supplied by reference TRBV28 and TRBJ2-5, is DVKVTQSSRYLVKRTGEKVFLECVQDMDHENMFWYRQDPGLGLRLIYFSYDVKMKEKGDIPEGYSVSREKKERFSLILESASTNQTSMYLCASSPPSMTGGETQYFGPGTRLLVL.

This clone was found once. The CDR3, as DNA: TGTGCCAGTATAAGTTGGGCCGCCGGCTATGGCTACACCTTC. Residues: CASISWAAGYGYTF. This chain uses TRBV19 with TRBJ1-2; D remains unclear. This CDR3 is built from 14 residues. Germline V gene sequence: CDR1 LNHDA, CDR2 SQIVND (reference sequence). V lost 7 bases, J lost 4 bases, and 16 bases lay in between.

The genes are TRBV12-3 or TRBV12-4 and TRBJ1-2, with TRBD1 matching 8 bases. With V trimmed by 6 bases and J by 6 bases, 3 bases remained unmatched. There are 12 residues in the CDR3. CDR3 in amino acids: CASSRGRDGYTF. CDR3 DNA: TGTGCCAGCAGCAGGGGGCGGGATGGCTACACCTTC.

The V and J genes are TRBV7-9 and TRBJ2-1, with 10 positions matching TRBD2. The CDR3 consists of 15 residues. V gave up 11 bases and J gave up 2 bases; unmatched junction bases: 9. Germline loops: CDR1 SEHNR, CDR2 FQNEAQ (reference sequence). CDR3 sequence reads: CAASGGLDPYNEQFF. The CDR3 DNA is TGTGCCGCTAGCGGGGGCCTAGATCCCTACAATGAGCAGTTCTTC.

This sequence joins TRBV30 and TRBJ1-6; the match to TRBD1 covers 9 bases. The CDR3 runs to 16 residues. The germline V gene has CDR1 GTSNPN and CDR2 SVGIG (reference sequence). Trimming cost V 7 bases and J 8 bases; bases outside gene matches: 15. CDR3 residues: CALISGTGYSHSPLHF. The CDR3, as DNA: TGTGCCTTGATCTCCGGGACAGGGTACAGTCATTCACCCCTCCACTTT.

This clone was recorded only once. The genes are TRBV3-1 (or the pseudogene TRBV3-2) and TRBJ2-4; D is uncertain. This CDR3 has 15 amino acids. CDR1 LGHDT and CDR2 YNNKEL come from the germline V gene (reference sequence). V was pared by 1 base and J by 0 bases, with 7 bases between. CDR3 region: CASSQGRVAKNIQYF. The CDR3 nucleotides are TGTGCCAGCAGCCAAGGCCGGGTAGCCAAAAACATTCAGTACTTC.